Included here is one T cell receptor beta chain sequence, with context. Primers used in a second PCR of roughly 6 to 11 cycles were a sample-barcoded 5' primer and a J-beta primer mix. TCRdb itself ran the 5' RACE reads through MiXCR, one entry per CDR3 protein. The sample records about a million distinct CDR3 sequences, about two fifths being singletons. A minimum of 6 million PBMCs was isolated per sample. The data derive from a study of blood T cells in healthy people across ages. This CDR3 is 16 amino acids long. Looked up from germline, CDR1 is GTSNPN and CDR2 is SVGIG (reference sequence). V lost 2 bases to trimming and J lost 4 bases; unmatched junction nucleotides: 12.

This receptor was taken from a man younger than 35 in good health. This chain uses TRBV30 with TRBJ1-2; TRBD1 aligns across 8 bases. Sequencing was carried out using blood. DNA of the CDR3: TGTGCCTGGAGTCCCACAACTCGGACAGGGAGCTATGGCTACACCTTC. Amino acid sequence: CAWSPTTRTGSYGYTF.